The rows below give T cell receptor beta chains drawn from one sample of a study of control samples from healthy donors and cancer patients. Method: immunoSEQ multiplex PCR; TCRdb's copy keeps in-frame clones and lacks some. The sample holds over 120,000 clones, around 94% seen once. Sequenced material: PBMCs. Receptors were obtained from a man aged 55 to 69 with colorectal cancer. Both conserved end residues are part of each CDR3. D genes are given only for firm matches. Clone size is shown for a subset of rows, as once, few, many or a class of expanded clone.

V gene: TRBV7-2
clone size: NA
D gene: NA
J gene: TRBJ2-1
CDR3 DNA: TGTGCCAGCAGCTTAGGGGCGGTAGCCTCCTACAATGAGCAGTTCTTC
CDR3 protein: CASSLGAVASYNEQFF

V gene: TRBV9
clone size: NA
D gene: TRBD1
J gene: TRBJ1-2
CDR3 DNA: TGTGCCAGCAGCGTAGAAGGGGGCAATGGCTACACCTTC
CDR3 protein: CASSVEGGNGYTF

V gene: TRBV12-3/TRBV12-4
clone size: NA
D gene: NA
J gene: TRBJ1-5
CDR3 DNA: TGTGCCAGCACCGCCAGGTCGGATCAGCCCCAGCATTTT
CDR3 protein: CASTARSDQPQHF

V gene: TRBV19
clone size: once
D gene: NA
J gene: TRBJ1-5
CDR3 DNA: TGTGCCAGTCGGCAGGGGAATCAGCCCCAGCATTTT
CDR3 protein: CASRQGNQPQHF

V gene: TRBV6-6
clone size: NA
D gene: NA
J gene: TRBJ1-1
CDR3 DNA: TGTGCCTGTAAGGGATCGACTGAAGCTTTCTTT
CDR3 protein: CACKGSTEAFF

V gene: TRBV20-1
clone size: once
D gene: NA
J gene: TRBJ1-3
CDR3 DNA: TGCAGTGCTAGTCCCTTTATCGGATCTGGAAACACCATATATTTT
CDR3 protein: CSASPFIGSGNTIYF

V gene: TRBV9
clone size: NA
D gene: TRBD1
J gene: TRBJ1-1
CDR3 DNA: TGTGCCAGCAGCGCACGAGGCGGGACAGGGTATTTTGACACTGAAGCTTTCTTT
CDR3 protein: CASSARGGTGYFDTEAFF

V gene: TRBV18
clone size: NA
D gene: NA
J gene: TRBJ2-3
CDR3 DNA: TGTGCCAGCTCTCAGTCGGGGGGCTACACAGATACGCAGTATTTT
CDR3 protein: CASSQSGGYTDTQYF

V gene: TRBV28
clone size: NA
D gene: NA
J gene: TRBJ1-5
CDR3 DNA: TGTGCCAGCGGGGGGGCCTCCAATCAGCCCCAGCATTTT
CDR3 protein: CASGGASNQPQHF

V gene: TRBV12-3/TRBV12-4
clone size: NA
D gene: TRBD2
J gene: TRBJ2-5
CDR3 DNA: TGTGCCAGCAGTTTTGGGGGGGTACTGACCCAGTACTTC
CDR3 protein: CASSFGGVLTQYF

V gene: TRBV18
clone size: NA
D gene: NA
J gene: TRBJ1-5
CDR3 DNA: TGTGCCAGCTCACCAGGGCGGGATAGCAATCAGCCCCAGCATTTT
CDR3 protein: CASSPGRDSNQPQHF

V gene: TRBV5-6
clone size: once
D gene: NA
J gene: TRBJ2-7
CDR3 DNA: TGTGCCAGCAGCTTGGAGGGGCAGGGACCCTACGAGCAGTACTTC
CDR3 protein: CASSLEGQGPYEQYF

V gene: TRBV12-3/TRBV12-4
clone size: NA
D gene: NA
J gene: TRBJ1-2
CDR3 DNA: TGTGCCAGCAGTTTATCCAGGGAAAACGGCTACACCTTC
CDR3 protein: CASSLSRENGYTF

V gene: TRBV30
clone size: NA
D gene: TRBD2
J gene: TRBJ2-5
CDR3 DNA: TGTGCCTGGAGTTTGGGACTAGCGGGGGCCCAGTACTTC
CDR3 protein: CAWSLGLAGAQYF

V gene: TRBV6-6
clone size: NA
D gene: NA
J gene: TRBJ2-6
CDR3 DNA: TGTGCCAGCAGTTACCCAGGGGCGGCTGAGGCCAACGTCCTGACTTTC
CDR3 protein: CASSYPGAAEANVLTF

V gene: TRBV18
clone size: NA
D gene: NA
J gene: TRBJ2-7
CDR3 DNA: TGTGCCAGCTCACCGTTGACGGAAAACGAGCAGTACTTC
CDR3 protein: CASSPLTENEQYF